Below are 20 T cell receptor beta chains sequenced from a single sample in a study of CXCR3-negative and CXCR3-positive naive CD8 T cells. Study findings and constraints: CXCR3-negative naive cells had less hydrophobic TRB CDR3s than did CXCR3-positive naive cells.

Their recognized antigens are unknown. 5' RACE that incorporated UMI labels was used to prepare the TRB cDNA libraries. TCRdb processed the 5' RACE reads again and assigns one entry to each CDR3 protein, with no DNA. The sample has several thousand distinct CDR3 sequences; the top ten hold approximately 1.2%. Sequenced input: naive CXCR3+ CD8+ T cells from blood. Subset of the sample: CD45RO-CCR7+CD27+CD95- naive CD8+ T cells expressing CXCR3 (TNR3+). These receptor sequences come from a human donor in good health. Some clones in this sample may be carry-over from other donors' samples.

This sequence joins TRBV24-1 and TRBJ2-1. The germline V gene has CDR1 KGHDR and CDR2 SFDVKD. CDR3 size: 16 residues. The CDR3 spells CATSDLYGSSYNEQFF.

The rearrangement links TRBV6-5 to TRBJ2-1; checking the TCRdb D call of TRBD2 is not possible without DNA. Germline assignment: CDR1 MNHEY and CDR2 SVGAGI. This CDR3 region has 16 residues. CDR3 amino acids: CASSLGLLNYYNEQFF.

The CDR3 loop reads CASSLGQGHDEQYF. V gene TRBV7-9 combines with J gene TRBJ2-7; TCRdb's D gene call, TRBD1, goes unchecked for lack of DNA. CDR1 and CDR2 from the germline V gene are SEHNR and FQNEAQ (reference sequence). CDR3 length equals 14 residues.

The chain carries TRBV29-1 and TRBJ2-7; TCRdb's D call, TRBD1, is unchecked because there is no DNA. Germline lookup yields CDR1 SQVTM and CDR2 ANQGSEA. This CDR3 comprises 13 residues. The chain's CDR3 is CSARTGLPYEQYF.

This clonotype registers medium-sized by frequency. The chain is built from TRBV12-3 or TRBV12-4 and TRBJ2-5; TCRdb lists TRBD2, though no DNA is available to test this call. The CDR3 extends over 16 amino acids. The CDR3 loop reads CASNHIGTSGRETQYF.

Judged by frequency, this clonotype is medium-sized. Here the CDR3 reads CASSLAQEYEQYF. The chain recombines TRBV7-8 with TRBJ2-7. The CDR3 sequence is 13 residues long. The germline gives CDR1 SGHVS, CDR2 FQNEAQ.

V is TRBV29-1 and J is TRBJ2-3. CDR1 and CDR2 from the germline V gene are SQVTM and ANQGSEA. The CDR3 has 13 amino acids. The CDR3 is CSVGQYGTDTQYF.

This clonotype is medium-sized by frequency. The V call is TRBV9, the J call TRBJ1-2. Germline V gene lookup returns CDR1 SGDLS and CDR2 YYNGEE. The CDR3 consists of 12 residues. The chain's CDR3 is CASSVDNYGYTF.

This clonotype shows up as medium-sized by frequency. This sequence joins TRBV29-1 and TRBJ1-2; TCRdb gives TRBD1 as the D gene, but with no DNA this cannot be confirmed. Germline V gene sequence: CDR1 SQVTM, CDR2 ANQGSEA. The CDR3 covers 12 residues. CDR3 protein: CSVDGAGNGYTF.

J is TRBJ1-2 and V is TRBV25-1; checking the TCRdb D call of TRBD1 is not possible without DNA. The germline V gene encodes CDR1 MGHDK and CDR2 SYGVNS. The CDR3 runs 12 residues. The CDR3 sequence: CASSERGYGYTF.

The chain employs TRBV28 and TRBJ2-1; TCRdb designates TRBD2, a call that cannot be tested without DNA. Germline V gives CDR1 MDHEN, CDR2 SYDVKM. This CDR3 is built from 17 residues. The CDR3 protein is CASTHGGRPGPYNEQFF.

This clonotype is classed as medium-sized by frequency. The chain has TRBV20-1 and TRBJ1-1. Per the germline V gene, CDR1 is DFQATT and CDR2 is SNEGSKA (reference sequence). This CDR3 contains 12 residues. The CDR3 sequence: CSAPSSLTEAFF.

The CDR3 spells CSVEDDGSSGYEQYF. The chain uses TRBV29-1 and TRBJ2-7. The CDR3 sequence is 15 residues long. CDR1 SQVTM and CDR2 ANQGSEA come from the germline V gene.

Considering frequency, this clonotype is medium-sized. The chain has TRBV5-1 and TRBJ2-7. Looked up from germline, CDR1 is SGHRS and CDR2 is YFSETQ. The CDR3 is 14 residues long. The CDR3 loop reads CASSLLTASYEQYF.

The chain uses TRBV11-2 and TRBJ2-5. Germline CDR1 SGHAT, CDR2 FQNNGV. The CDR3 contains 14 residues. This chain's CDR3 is CASSFKRPWETQYF.

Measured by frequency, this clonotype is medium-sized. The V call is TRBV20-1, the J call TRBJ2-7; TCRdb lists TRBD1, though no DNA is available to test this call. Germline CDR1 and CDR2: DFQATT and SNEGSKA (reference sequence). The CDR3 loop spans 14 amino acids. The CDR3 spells CSAMEDRELNEQYF.

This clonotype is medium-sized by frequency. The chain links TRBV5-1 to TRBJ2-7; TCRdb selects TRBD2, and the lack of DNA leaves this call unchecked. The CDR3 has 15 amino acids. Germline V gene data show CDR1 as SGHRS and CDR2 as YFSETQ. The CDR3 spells CASSVGRQMTYEQYF.

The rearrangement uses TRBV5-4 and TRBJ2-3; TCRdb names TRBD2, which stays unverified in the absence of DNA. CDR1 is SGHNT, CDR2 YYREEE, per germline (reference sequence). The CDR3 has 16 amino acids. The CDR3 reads CASSFLAGGLSDTQYF. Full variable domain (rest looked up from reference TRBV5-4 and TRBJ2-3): ETGVTQSPTHLIKTRGQQVTLRCSSQSGHNTVSWYQQALGQGPQFIFQYYREEENGRGNFPPRFSGLQFPNYSSELNVNALELDDSALYLCASSFLAGGLSDTQYFGPGTRLTVL.

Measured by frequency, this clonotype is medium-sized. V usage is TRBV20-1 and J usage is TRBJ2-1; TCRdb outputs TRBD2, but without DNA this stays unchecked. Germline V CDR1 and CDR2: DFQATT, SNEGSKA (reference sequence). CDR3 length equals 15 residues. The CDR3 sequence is CSARTGTRIYNEQFF.

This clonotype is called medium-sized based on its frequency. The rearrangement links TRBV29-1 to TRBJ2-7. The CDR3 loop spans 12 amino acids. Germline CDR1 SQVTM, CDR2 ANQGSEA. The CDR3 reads CSAGTSPYEQYF.